The clone carrying this TCR beta chain was found many times. The sample belongs to a study of molecular identifiers for immune sequencing clone quantification. V lost 4 bases and J 5 bases, leaving 11 bases between the germline ends. The CDR3 sequence is 13 residues long. In TCRdb, the PCR reads were re-called with MiXCR into one record per CDR3 protein. The sample yields about 510,000 distinct CDR3 sequences, 20% to 25% seen once. Material for sequencing was naive CD8+ T cells from blood, with Jurkat cell RNA spiked in. The subset: FACS-sorted CD8+CD4-CCR7+CD45RA+ naive T cells. The sequence came from a human donor in good health. Some libraries in this study had Jurkat cell RNA spiked in. The chain joins TRBV12-3 or TRBV12-4 to TRBJ2-5; D gene uncertain. CDR3 nucleotides: TGTGCCAGCAGTTCCGGAACGCCGGAGACCCAGTACTTC. It is translated as CASSSGTPETQYF.